These 21 T cell receptor beta chains were all obtained from the same sample, sequenced in a study of T cell repertoires in cytomegalovirus infection. TCRdb redid the calling of the reads with MiXCR, one entry per CDR3 protein. This sample has approximately 730,000 distinct CDR3 sequences, with almost 30% found just once. Their target antigens are unknown. The sequencing used cultured CD8+ T cells from PBMCs, collected from culture after CMV antigen stimulation. These receptors originate from a human donor in good health (CMV status not recorded). Some clones in this sample may be carry-over from other donors' samples.

The V call is TRBV7-6, the J call TRBJ1-2, with D possibly being TRBD1 (5 bases). This CDR3 region has 15 residues. Germline-derived CDR1 and CDR2 are SGHVS and FNYEAQ. CDR3 nucleotide sequence: TGTGTCAGTACGAAGGCAGGGCGTACCAACTATGGCTACACCTTC. The encoded protein is CVSTKAGRTNYGYTF.

This chain uses TRBV7-2 with TRBJ2-5; perhaps TRBD1 as D (5 bases). The CDR3 runs 11 residues. V lost 10 bases and J lost 5, with 11 bases in between. Germline lookup yields CDR1 SGHTA and CDR2 FQGNSA. The CDR3 protein is CATQQVETQYF. The CDR3, as DNA: TGTGCCACTCAACAGGTCGAGACCCAGTACTTC.

The table lists this clonotype with a count of one. The chain joins TRBV2 to TRBJ2-7; 7 nucleotides agree with TRBD1. Unmatched junction bases numbered 20, after V lost 7 bases and J lost 2 bases. The germline V gene encodes CDR1 SNHLY and CDR2 FYNNEI. CDR3 length equals 18 residues. In DNA form, the CDR3 reads TGTGCCAGCACTTATCCAGTCGCAGGGACAGTGGTCACCTACGAGCAGTACTTC. Encoded protein: CASTYPVAGTVVTYEQYF.

The V and J genes are TRBV10-3 and TRBJ2-2, with D perhaps assigned TRBD1 or TRBD2 (5 bases each). This CDR3 has 17 amino acids. V lost 4 bases and J lost 4, with 19 bases in between. Per germline, CDR1 ENHRY and CDR2 SYGVKD. CDR3 amino acids: CAISGSRDGRSTGELFF. The CDR3, as DNA: TGTGCCATCAGTGGGAGCCGGGACGGTAGGAGCACCGGGGAGCTGTTTTTT.

This chain uses TRBV2 with TRBJ1-6; D unclear. The V end was cut by 7 bases, the J end by 4 bases, with 17 bases between. The CDR3 sequence is 16 residues long. Germline values: CDR1 SNHLY, CDR2 FYNNEI. The CDR3 loop reads CASNDISQEYNSPLHF. The CDR3 DNA is TGTGCCAGCAATGATATAAGTCAAGAGTATAATTCACCCCTCCACTTT.

This sequence joins TRBV9 and TRBJ1-2, with TRBD1 as a possible D gene (6 bases). CDR3 length equals 12 residues. Germline V gives CDR1 SGDLS, CDR2 YYNGEE. Trimming left V 6 bases short and J 7 bases short, with 13 bases between. The CDR3 here is CASTGGAVGYTF. The DNA for the CDR3 is TGTGCCAGCACCGGGGGGGCGGTTGGCTACACCTTC.

This chain joins TRBV12-3 or TRBV12-4 and TRBJ1-2, with D possibly matching TRBD1 (5 bases). CDR3 length: 13 residues. V lost 3 bases and J 8 bases, leaving 13 bases between the germline ends. The CDR3 protein is CASSLNRLGGYTF. CDR3 nucleotides: TGTGCCAGCAGTTTGAACAGGCTCGGGGGCTACACCTTC.

This clonotype showed up just a few times. J is TRBJ2-7 and V is TRBV27; TRBD1 matches 7 bases. CDR1 and CDR2 from the germline V gene are MNHEY and SMNVEV (reference sequence). Losses at the gene ends were 5 bases for V and 1 base for J; bases not matched to a gene: 11. This CDR3 spans 16 amino acids. As DNA, the CDR3 is TGTGCCAGCAGTCCCCGGACAGGCTCTCCATCCTACGAGCAGTACTTC. It yields the protein CASSPRTGSPSYEQYF.

This clonotype has just a few counts. V usage is TRBV7-9 and J usage is TRBJ2-2, with a tentative D call TRBD2 (5 bases). Per the germline V gene, CDR1 is SEHNR and CDR2 is FQNEAQ (reference sequence). V lost 2 bases and J 0 bases, leaving 10 bases between the germline ends. The CDR3 runs to 16 residues. For the CDR3, the DNA is TGTGCCAGCAGCTTAATTCGGACTTCGAACACCGGGGAGCTGTTTTTT. It codes for CASSLIRTSNTGELFF.

This clonotype occurred a few times. The V and J genes are TRBV6-2 or TRBV6-3 and TRBJ1-4; tentative D call: TRBD1 (5 bases). The V end was cut by 0 bases, the J end by 8 bases, with 13 bases between. The CDR3 runs to 15 residues. Germline CDR1 is MNHEY and CDR2 is SVGEGT. CDR3 in DNA: TGTGCCAGCAGTTACTCGGGACCCGCTGGAGAAAAACTGTTTTTT. Amino acid sequence: CASSYSGPAGEKLFF.

The DNA of the CDR3 is TGTGCCATCAGCTGGACAGGGGATAGCCATGAGCAGTTCTTC. This translates into CAISWTGDSHEQFF. This chain links TRBV10-3 with TRBJ2-1, with 9 bases matching TRBD1. Germline-derived CDR1 and CDR2 are ENHRY and SYGVKD. With 6 bases clipped from V and 8 bases from J, the junction kept 8 bases outside the gene matches. The length of the CDR3 is 14 residues.

This clonotype was seen many times. The V gene is TRBV28, the J gene TRBJ2-7; 11 bases are shared with TRBD1. The germline V gene has CDR1 MDHEN and CDR2 SYDVKM. The V gene end was trimmed by 4 bases and the J gene end by 7 bases; junction bases not matched to a gene: 6. The length of the CDR3 is 14 residues. This chain's CDR3 is CASSSSGQGEEQYV. DNA of the CDR3: TGTGCCAGCAGTTCCTCGGGACAGGGGGAAGAGCAGTACGTC.

This clonotype turned up a few times. This chain links TRBV7-8 with TRBJ2-4, with D tentatively TRBD1 (6 bases). CDR3 length equals 14 residues. Germline V gene lookup returns CDR1 SGHVS and CDR2 FQNEAQ. V was pared by 3 bases and J by 6 bases, with 12 bases between. The CDR3 loop is CASSFGRGLNIQYF. For the CDR3, the DNA is TGTGCCAGCAGCTTCGGCAGGGGATTAAACATTCAGTACTTC.

This clonotype was observed a handful of times. The gene calls are TRBV28 and TRBJ2-1; 9 positions agree with TRBD1. With V trimmed by 7 bases and J by 9 bases, 10 bases remained unmatched. This CDR3 contains 14 residues. Looked up from germline, CDR1 is MDHEN and CDR2 is SYDVKM. For the CDR3, the DNA is TGTGCCAGCACCGGAGGGACAGGGTCGGGTGAGCAGTTCTTC. Residues: CASTGGTGSGEQFF.

The rearrangement joins TRBV9 to TRBJ1-2, with TRBD1 as a possible D gene (5 bases). Trimming took off 4 bases at V and 4 bases at J, with 23 bases between the two ends. The V gene's germline CDR1 is SGDLS and CDR2 YYNGEE. The CDR3 is 17 residues long. The CDR3 sequence is CASSPRGIQGPLYGYTF. The CDR3 DNA follows: TGTGCCAGCAGCCCACGAGGGATCCAGGGCCCCCTCTATGGCTACACCTTC.

This clonotype has more than one count but fewer than ten. The CDR3 DNA reads TGTGCCAGCAGAAACCCGCGGGAGGGGTCCGGGGAGCTGTTTTTT. It is translated as CASRNPREGSGELFF. The chain recombines TRBV2 with TRBJ2-2; 9 nucleotides line up with TRBD2. The germline V gene has CDR1 SNHLY and CDR2 FYNNEI. With V trimmed by 6 bases and J by 6 bases, 8 bases remained unmatched. This CDR3 is 15 amino acids long.

This clonotype was counted between two and nine times. The V call is TRBV7-3, the J call TRBJ2-1; a possible D gene is TRBD2 (7 bases). The length of the CDR3 is 16 residues. The germline CDR1 and CDR2 sequences are SGHTA and FQGTGA. V was shortened by 5 bases and J by 0 bases, with 14 bases between the two germline ends. The CDR3 spells CASSPKGGSSYNEQFF. The CDR3 DNA reads as TGTGCCAGCAGCCCAAAGGGGGGGAGCTCCTACAATGAGCAGTTCTTC.

This clonotype was picked up many times. V and J are TRBV7-2 and TRBJ1-1; 9 bases are shared with TRBD1. Looked up from germline, CDR1 is SGHTA and CDR2 is FQGNSA. The CDR3 contains 14 residues. The J segment lost 3 bases and the V segment lost 4 bases, leaving 3 bases of the junction unmatched. The CDR3 here is CASSSQGADTEAFF. Written as DNA, the CDR3 is TGTGCCAGCAGCTCACAGGGGGCGGACACTGAAGCTTTCTTT.

V gene TRBV24-1 combines with J gene TRBJ1-5; D ambiguous. Between the trimmed V and J ends, which lost 5 bases and 0 bases, there was a span of 10 bases. The CDR3 has 15 residues. Germline V lookup: CDR1 KGHDR, CDR2 SFDVKD. The CDR3 nucleotides read TGTGCCACCAGTGCTGGAGGATATAGCAATCAGCCCCAGCATTTT. It yields the protein CATSAGGYSNQPQHF.

The V call is TRBV7-9, the J call TRBJ1-1; 7 bases are shared with TRBD1. The length of the CDR3 is 15 residues. The germline V gene encodes CDR1 SEHNR and CDR2 FQNEAQ (reference sequence). V dropped 6 bases and J dropped 8; count of bases not matched to a gene: 15. CDR3 DNA sequence: TGTGCCAGCAGAGGCCCTACGGGACAGAGGGTAGAAGCTTTCTTT. It is translated as CASRGPTGQRVEAFF.

The gene calls are TRBV10-3 and TRBJ2-3, with D tentatively TRBD1 (5 bases). V was trimmed by 3 bases and J by 9 bases, leaving 13 bases between them. This CDR3 region has 13 residues. Per germline, CDR1 ENHRY and CDR2 SYGVKD. CDR3 nucleotide sequence: TGTGCCATCAGTGAAGGGGTAGCTGCAACGCAGTATTTT. Amino acids: CAISEGVAATQYF.